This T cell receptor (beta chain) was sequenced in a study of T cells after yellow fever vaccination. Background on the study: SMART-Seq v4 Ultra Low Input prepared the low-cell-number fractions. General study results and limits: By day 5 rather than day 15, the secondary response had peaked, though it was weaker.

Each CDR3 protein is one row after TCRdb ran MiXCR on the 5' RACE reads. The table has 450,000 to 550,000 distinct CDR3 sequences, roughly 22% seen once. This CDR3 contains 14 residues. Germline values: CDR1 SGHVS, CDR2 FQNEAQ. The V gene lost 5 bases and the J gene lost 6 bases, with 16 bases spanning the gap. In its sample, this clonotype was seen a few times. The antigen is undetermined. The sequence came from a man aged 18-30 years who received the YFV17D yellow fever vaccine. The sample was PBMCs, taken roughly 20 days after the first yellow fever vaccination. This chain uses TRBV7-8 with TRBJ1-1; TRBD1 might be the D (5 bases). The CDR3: CASSPHRDPPEAFF. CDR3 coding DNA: TGTGCCAGCAGCCCCCACCGGGACCCTCCTGAAGCTTTCTTT.